A selection of T cell receptor beta chains follows, all from one sample in a study of blood T cell repertoires in COVID-19. Sequenced by immunoSEQ multiplex PCR; TCRdb stores in-frame clones only, minus some. The table has about 200,000 clones, 85% to 90% seen once. Input material: PBMCs or T cells enriched from blood (not recorded which). These receptors all stem from a woman aged 25 to 39 with acute COVID-19. Both conserved end residues are part of each CDR3. A D gene is named only where the DNA matches it firmly. Clone sizes are given selectively: once, few, many, or a class where the clone is expanded.

J gene	D gene	clone size	V gene	CDR3 protein	CDR3 DNA
TRBJ2-3	.	once	TRBV7-2	CASSLVPGLDTQYF	TGTGCCAGCAGCTTAGTTCCGGGGTTGGATACGCAGTATTTT
TRBJ2-5	.	.	TRBV27	CASSPGLLRGTQYF	TGTGCCAGCAGCCCGGGCCTGTTAAGGGGGACCCAGTACTTC
TRBJ1-1	.	once	TRBV18	CASSLTLGQNTEAFF	TGTGCCAGCTCACTTACCCTCGGACAAAACACTGAAGCTTTCTTT
TRBJ1-2	TRBD1	.	TRBV27	CASSPTGQGAILGGYTF	TGTGCCAGCAGTCCAACGGGACAGGGGGCGATTTTGGGCGGCTACACCTTC
TRBJ2-7	.	once	TRBV2	CASSEGGGTYEQYF	TGTGCCAGCAGTGAAGGCGGCGGAACCTACGAGCAGTACTTC
TRBJ2-7	TRBD1	.	TRBV11-2	CASSLRQGAGEQYF	TGTGCCAGCAGCTTAAGACAGGGGGCAGGCGAGCAGTACTTC
TRBJ2-5	TRBD2	.	TRBV2	CASRGSGGRKETQYF	TGTGCCAGCAGAGGGAGCGGGGGGAGAAAAGAGACCCAGTACTTC
TRBJ1-2	.	.	TRBV5-6	CASSLGTGNYGYTF	TGTGCCAGCAGCTTGGGTACAGGGAACTATGGCTACACCTTC
TRBJ2-7	TRBD1	.	TRBV7-9	CASGQEASYEQYF	TGTGCAAGCGGACAGGAGGCTTCCTACGAGCAGTACTTC
TRBJ2-7	TRBD1	.	TRBV27	CASSPEALGTGHEQYF	TGTGCCAGCAGCCCTGAGGCCCTAGGGACAGGTCACGAGCAGTACTTC
TRBJ2-7	.	.	TRBV19	CASSLTGKGTHEQYF	TGTGCCAGTAGTCTCACAGGGAAGGGCACCCACGAGCAGTACTTC
TRBJ2-1	.	.	TRBV28	CASTRQGAQYNEQFF	TGTGCCAGCACTCGGCAAGGGGCCCAATACAATGAGCAGTTCTTC
TRBJ2-7	TRBD1	.	TRBV2	CASIRQGVRYEQYF	TGTGCCAGCATCCGACAGGGGGTTAGGTACGAGCAGTACTTC
TRBJ2-1	.	.	TRBV30	CAWTTGIGVYNEQFF	TGTGCCTGGACGACAGGTATAGGGGTGTACAATGAGCAGTTCTTC
TRBJ1-1	TRBD1	.	TRBV18	CASSPLQGKNTEAFF	TGTGCCAGCTCACCTCTACAGGGGAAGAACACTGAAGCTTTCTTT
TRBJ1-6	TRBD1	.	TRBV9	CASRSGQGDSPLHF	TGTGCCAGCAGGAGTGGACAGGGTGATTCACCCCTCCACTTT
TRBJ1-4	.	.	TRBV18	CASSLYLQEATNEKLFF	TGTGCCAGCTCACTTTACTTACAGGAAGCAACTAATGAAAAACTGTTTTTT
TRBJ2-7	.	.	TRBV27	CASSFGHGYEQYF	TGTGCCAGCAGTTTCGGACATGGCTACGAGCAGTACTTC
TRBJ1-1	.	.	TRBV10-2	CASNGNRGSTEAFF	TGCGCCAGCAATGGGAATCGGGGAAGCACTGAAGCTTTCTTT
TRBJ2-2	.	.	TRBV10-3	CAISDLGLNTGELFF	TGTGCCATCAGTGACTTGGGACTGAACACCGGGGAGCTGTTTTTT
TRBJ1-5	TRBD1	.	TRBV12-3/TRBV12-4	CASEGQDNQPQHF	TGTGCCAGCGAGGGACAGGACAATCAGCCCCAGCATTTT
TRBJ1-2	.	.	TRBV7-2	CASSQDLNYGYTF	TGTGCCAGCAGCCAGGATTTGAACTATGGCTACACCTTC
TRBJ1-1	TRBD1	.	TRBV4-3	CASSRKQGATEAFF	TGCGCCAGCAGCCGGAAACAGGGGGCGACTGAAGCTTTCTTT
TRBJ1-4	.	once	TRBV18	CASSRPAGGREKLFF	TGTGCCAGCTCACGCCCAGCAGGAGGGAGGGAAAAACTGTTTTTT
TRBJ1-2	TRBD1	.	TRBV29-1	CSVERDSASYGYTF	TGCAGCGTTGAGAGGGACAGCGCCTCCTATGGCTACACCTTC
TRBJ2-1	.	.	TRBV6-2/TRBV6-3	CASSQNNEQFF	TGTGCCAGCAGTCAGAACAATGAGCAGTTCTTC
TRBJ2-7	TRBD1	.	TRBV27	CASGQGAYEQYF	TGTGCCAGCGGACAGGGGGCCTACGAGCAGTACTTC
TRBJ2-5	.	.	TRBV11-2	CASSLGRLALGLTQYF	TGTGCCAGCAGCTTAGGTCGGCTAGCGCTAGGCCTGACCCAGTACTTC
TRBJ2-4	TRBD2	once	TRBV5-1	CASSSAGVAKNIQYF	TGCGCCAGCAGTTCCGCGGGGGTAGCCAAAAACATTCAGTACTTC
TRBJ1-3	.	.	TRBV28	CASTEGQKGDTIYF	TGTGCCAGCACCGAAGGACAGAAAGGGGACACCATATATTTT